Below, 29 T cell receptor beta chains from the same sample are listed, as sequenced in a study of T-cell memory formation after mild COVID-19. Via MiXCR, TCRdb re-called the 5' RACE reads, giving one row per CDR3 protein. The sample contains 70,000 to 100,000 distinct CDR3 sequences, roughly 16% of which appear only once. Sequencing input: PBMCs or a T cell subset sorted from them (not recorded which). Receptors originate from a man younger than 35 who had mild COVID-19 (a few samples of this study predate the infection). Cell type and time point are not known.

In its sample, this clonotype was seen a few times. The chain couples TRBV6-6 to TRBJ2-7, with 15 bases fitting TRBD2. CDR3 length equals 18 residues. Unmatched junction bases numbered 13, after V lost 5 bases and J lost 5 bases. Germline-derived CDR1 and CDR2 are MNHNY and SVGAGI (reference sequence). The CDR3 sequence: CASSTDLRTSGGADEQYF. CDR3 bases: TGTGCCAGCAGTACTGACCTCCGGACTAGCGGGGGGGCAGACGAGCAGTACTTC.

This clonotype occurred a few times. The rearrangement joins TRBV3-1 to TRBJ2-2; the D is unclear. This CDR3 region has 13 residues. The V end lost 7 bases, the J end lost 2 bases, and 8 bases lay between the germline ends. Germline CDR1 is LGHDT and CDR2 is YNNKEL (reference sequence). The CDR3 DNA follows: TGTGCCAGCATTGACCTAAACACCGGGGAGCTGTTTTTT. Translating gives CASIDLNTGELFF.

This CDR3 reads CSVAWPRTDTQYF. DNA of the CDR3: TGCAGCGTGGCCTGGCCAAGGACAGATACGCAGTATTTT. The rearrangement links TRBV29-1 to TRBJ2-3, with D unresolved. The CDR3 sequence is 13 residues long. Between the trimmed V and J ends, which lost 6 bases and 3 bases, there was a span of 13 bases. Germline lookup yields CDR1 SQVTM and CDR2 ANQGSEA.

This clonotype was observed a few times. The J gene is TRBJ1-4, the V gene TRBV7-8, with D unresolved. The CDR3 is made up of 14 amino acids. From germline, CDR1 is SGHVS and CDR2 FQNEAQ. Trimming shortened V by 3 bases and J by 8 bases, and 13 bases separated the two germline ends. The chain's CDR3 is CASSFYPGAEKLFF. In DNA form, the CDR3 reads TGTGCCAGCAGCTTTTACCCGGGCGCGGAAAAACTGTTTTTT.

This clonotype was counted between two and nine times. V gene TRBV7-2 combines with J gene TRBJ1-2; no clear D. Per germline, CDR1 SGHTA and CDR2 FQGNSA. This CDR3 is built from 16 residues. The ends were cut back, 1 base at V and 1 base at J, with 13 bases in the middle. In DNA form, the CDR3 reads TGTGCCAGCAGCTTAGTGTATCCAGACGATAACTATGGCTACACCTTC. It yields the protein CASSLVYPDDNYGYTF.

The chain carries TRBV6-2 or TRBV6-3 and TRBJ1-2; D gene uncertain. The V and J ends lost 5 bases and 4 bases respectively, with 17 bases between them. The CDR3 has 15 residues. Germline assignment: CDR1 MNHEY and CDR2 SVGEGT. CDR3: CASSQRTRRVYGYTF. CDR3 nucleotides: TGTGCCAGCAGTCAACGGACCCGGCGGGTCTATGGCTACACCTTC.

This clonotype was observed a few times. This sequence joins TRBV4-3 and TRBJ2-5, with D uncertain. The CDR3 has 15 amino acids. CDR1 is LGHNA, CDR2 YSLEER, per germline. V was cut by 1 base and J by 1 base, with 10 bases left in between. The CDR3 here is CASSQVGGVQETQYF. DNA of the CDR3: TGCGCCAGCAGCCAAGTAGGTGGGGTCCAAGAGACCCAGTACTTC.

A few counts support this clonotype. V and J are TRBV6-6 and TRBJ1-5, with D tentatively TRBD1 (5 bases). The CDR3 is 16 residues long. Germline assignment: CDR1 MNHNY and CDR2 SVGAGI (reference sequence). The V end was cut by 1 base, the J end by 3 bases, with 13 bases between. The CDR3 reads CASSYFRGRTNQPQHF. The CDR3 DNA is TGTGCCAGCAGTTACTTTAGGGGCAGGACCAATCAGCCCCAGCATTTT.

This clonotype was seen a handful of times. The V gene is TRBV7-9, the J gene TRBJ1-4, with 7 bases lining up with TRBD1. Looked up from germline, CDR1 is SEHNR and CDR2 is FQNEAQ (reference sequence). The CDR3 is 15 amino acids. The junction had 8 bases not matched to a gene; V was cut back by 5 bases and J by 5 bases. The CDR3 loop reads CASSGEGARNEKLFF. The CDR3 bases are TGTGCCAGCAGCGGTGAGGGGGCAAGAAATGAAAAACTGTTTTTT.

This clonotype was seen a handful of times. V and J are TRBV27 and TRBJ2-7; TRBD1 matches 10 bases. The CDR3 extends over 15 amino acids. Trimming removed 5 bases from V and 6 bases from J; junction bases left unmatched: 10. Germline V gene lookup returns CDR1 MNHEY and CDR2 SMNVEV (reference sequence). In DNA, the CDR3 is TGTGCCAGCAGTACCCCTGGGACAGGGGCGCGCGAGCAGTACTTC. This sequence encodes CASSTPGTGAREQYF.

The rearrangement uses TRBV4-3 and TRBJ2-2, with 7 nucleotides matching TRBD2. J was trimmed by 7 bases and V by 0 bases; bases with no gene match: 8. This CDR3 region has 16 residues. From germline, CDR1 is LGHNA and CDR2 YSLEER. CDR3 bases: TGCGCCAGCAGCCAAGACCCACCCGGGGGGTTCGGGGAGCTGTTTTTT. Translating gives CASSQDPPGGFGELFF.

V is TRBV6-5 and J is TRBJ2-3, with D maybe TRBD1 (5 bases). From germline, CDR1 is MNHEY and CDR2 SVGAGI. With 3 bases removed from V and 0 bases from J, the gap between germline ends came to 13 bases. The CDR3 has 16 residues. The CDR3 is CASSYFPGQSTDTQYF. In DNA, the CDR3 is TGTGCCAGCAGTTATTTCCCAGGACAAAGCACAGATACGCAGTATTTT.

The rearrangement joins TRBV5-1 to TRBJ1-1; D is uncertain. Per the germline V gene, CDR1 is SGHRS and CDR2 is YFSETQ. The V end lost 0 bases, the J end lost 1 base, and 10 bases lay between the germline ends. The CDR3 is 15 residues long. The CDR3 nucleotides are TGCGCCAGCAGCTTGGAGTATAGTGGGAACACTGAAGCTTTCTTT. This encodes CASSLEYSGNTEAFF.

The rearrangement joins TRBV12-3 or TRBV12-4 to TRBJ2-2; D might be TRBD1 (5 bases). Trimming took off 6 bases at V and 8 bases at J, with 13 bases between the two ends. The CDR3 is 13 amino acids. Here the CDR3 DNA reads TGTGCCAGCAGGGGCCAGGGATCTGGGGAGCTGTTTTTT. The encoded protein is CASRGQGSGELFF.

V is TRBV4-2 and J is TRBJ2-1; D unresolved. CDR3 length equals 13 residues. Per the germline V gene, CDR1 is LGHNA and CDR2 is YNFKEQ. The V and J ends lost 4 bases and 4 bases respectively, with 8 bases between them. The CDR3 DNA sequence: TGTGCCAGCAGCCTCACACGGTACAATGAGCAGTTCTTC. Translating it yields CASSLTRYNEQFF.

This clonotype was seen more than once but under ten times. The chain carries TRBV29-1 and TRBJ1-2; D perhaps matches TRBD1 (6 bases). V was shortened by 8 bases and J by 4 bases, with 20 bases between the two germline ends. Looked up from germline, CDR1 is SQVTM and CDR2 is ANQGSEA. CDR3 length: 14 amino acids. As DNA, the CDR3 is TGCAGCTCAGAAGGGGGGGAAGGGATCTATGGCTACACCTTC. It encodes CSSEGGEGIYGYTF.

This clonotype was seen a handful of times. This rearrangement joins TRBV10-3 to TRBJ2-5, with 11 bases that match TRBD2. The CDR3 consists of 15 residues. From germline, CDR1 is ENHRY and CDR2 SYGVKD. With 3 bases clipped from V and 5 bases from J, the junction kept 5 bases outside the gene matches. CDR3 protein: CAISDETSGAETQYF. The CDR3 DNA sequence: TGTGCCATCAGTGACGAGACTAGCGGGGCGGAGACCCAGTACTTC.

This sequence joins TRBV6-5 and TRBJ1-1; tentative D call: TRBD1 (5 bases). This CDR3 region has 13 residues. The germline V gene has CDR1 MNHEY and CDR2 SVGAGI. V was shortened by 4 bases and J by 6 bases, with 12 bases between the two germline ends. As DNA, the CDR3 is TGTGCCAGCAGTTCTGGGGTGGGGGCTGAAGCTTTCTTT. Protein: CASSSGVGAEAFF.

This clonotype was seen only a few times. The chain joins TRBV6-2 or TRBV6-3 to TRBJ2-1, with unresolved D. CDR1 MNHEY and CDR2 SVGEGT come from the germline V gene. This CDR3 region has 15 residues. Trimming left V 0 bases short and J 3 bases short, with 9 bases between. CDR3 sequence: CASSYSEESYNEQFF. CDR3 nucleotide sequence: TGTGCCAGCAGTTACTCTGAGGAGAGCTACAATGAGCAGTTCTTC.

This clonotype was seen a handful of times. This chain links TRBV12-3 or TRBV12-4 with TRBJ2-1, with 7 bases matching TRBD2. CDR3 length equals 14 residues. V shed 7 bases, J shed 1 base, and the junction held 4 bases outside the gene matches. CDR3 loop: CASNRGGSYNEQFF. The DNA of the CDR3 is TGTGCCAGCAACCGCGGGGGTTCCTACAATGAGCAGTTCTTC.

This chain connects TRBV15 to TRBJ1-5; no firm D call. The CDR3 runs to 19 residues. Deletions cut 0 bases from V and 7 bases from J, with 25 bases between. The germline V gene encodes CDR1 LNHNV and CDR2 YYDKDF (reference sequence). The CDR3, as DNA: TGTGCCACCAGCAGAGATCTAGGCAGCGGGATGGAGGGAGGACAGCCCCAGCATTTT. It yields the protein CATSRDLGSGMEGGQPQHF.

This clonotype was seen only a few times. The chain links TRBV20-1 to TRBJ1-1; D is ambiguous. V lost 6 bases and J 3 bases, leaving 14 bases between the germline ends. The V gene's germline CDR1 is DFQATT and CDR2 SNEGSKA (reference sequence). This CDR3 spans 13 amino acids. CDR3 sequence reads: CSAPRRAYTEAFF. In DNA form, the CDR3 reads TGCAGTGCCCCCCGACGGGCCTACACTGAAGCTTTCTTT.

The chain links TRBV2 to TRBJ2-7, with D hard to call. V was pared by 4 bases and J by 4 bases, with 11 bases between. The CDR3 has 13 residues. CDR1 is SNHLY, CDR2 FYNNEI, per germline. The CDR3 sequence: CASSVAHGYEQYF. The CDR3 DNA reads as TGTGCCAGCAGTGTGGCCCACGGATACGAGCAGTACTTC.

The chain couples TRBV12-3 or TRBV12-4 to TRBJ1-1; maybe TRBD1 (5 bases). Trimming pared 3 bases from V and 5 bases from J, leaving 10 bases between. The CDR3 consists of 13 residues. This chain's CDR3 is CASSFSGRTEAFF. CDR3 in DNA: TGTGCCAGCAGTTTTTCAGGGAGGACTGAAGCTTTCTTT.

This clonotype has only a few counts. The genes are TRBV18 and TRBJ1-1; D is undetermined. The germline V gene encodes CDR1 KGHSH and CDR2 LQKENI. Trimming took off 3 bases at V and 4 bases at J, with 12 bases between the two ends. The CDR3 length is 14 residues. Here the CDR3 reads CASSPSQLTTEAFF. The CDR3 coding sequence is TGTGCCAGCTCACCGTCCCAACTCACCACTGAAGCTTTCTTT.

The sample holds a few counts of this clonotype. V gene TRBV6-5 combines with J gene TRBJ1-1; D is unclear. The CDR3 contains 14 residues. Trimming left V 0 bases short and J 2 bases short, with 7 bases between. In germline, CDR1 is MNHEY, CDR2 SVGAGI. The CDR3 nucleotides are TGTGCCAGCAGTTACTCCACGGCTAACACTGAAGCTTTCTTT. As protein: CASSYSTANTEAFF.

For the CDR3, the DNA is TGTGCCAGCAGTTTCCGGGGGGCCGGGGCCGGGGAGCTGTTTTTT. This gives the protein CASSFRGAGAGELFF. The chain combines TRBV12-3 or TRBV12-4 with TRBJ2-2; TRBD2 is a possible D gene (7 bases). Trimming pared 3 bases from V and 6 bases from J, leaving 14 bases between. The CDR3 has 15 residues.

This clonotype turned up a few times. This chain connects TRBV12-3 or TRBV12-4 to TRBJ2-3; D is ambiguous. Deletions cut 2 bases from V and 3 bases from J, with 9 bases between. This CDR3 region has 14 residues. CDR3 in DNA: TGTGCCAGCAGTTTAAGGCAACGAACAGATACGCAGTATTTT. This translates into CASSLRQRTDTQYF.

CDR3 region: CASSYAGRVGGAPWETQYF. As DNA, the CDR3 is TGTGCCAGCAGTTACGCGGGCCGCGTGGGGGGCGCCCCTTGGGAGACCCAGTACTTC. The rearrangement uses TRBV6-5 and TRBJ2-5; D possibly uses TRBD1 or TRBD2 (6 bases each). The length of the CDR3 is 19 residues. Trimming cost V 2 bases and J 5 bases, with 27 bases left between them. Germline CDR1 MNHEY, CDR2 SVGAGI.